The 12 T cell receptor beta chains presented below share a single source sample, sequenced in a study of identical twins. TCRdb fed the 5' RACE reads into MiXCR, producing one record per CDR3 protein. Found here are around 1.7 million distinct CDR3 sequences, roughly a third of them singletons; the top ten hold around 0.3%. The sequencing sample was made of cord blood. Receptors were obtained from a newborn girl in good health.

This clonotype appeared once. The CDR3 region has the DNA TGTGCCAGCAGCAAAGACAGAATTATCTATAATTCACCCCTCCACTTT. It codes for CASSKDRIIYNSPLHF. The chain uses TRBV21-1 and TRBJ1-6. TRBV21-1 is assigned pseudogene status. The CDR3 consists of 16 residues.

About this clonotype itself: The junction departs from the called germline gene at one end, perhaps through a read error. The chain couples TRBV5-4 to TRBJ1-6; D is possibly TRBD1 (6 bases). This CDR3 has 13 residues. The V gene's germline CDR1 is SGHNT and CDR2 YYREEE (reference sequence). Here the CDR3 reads CASSQWTDSPLHF. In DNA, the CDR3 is TGTGCCAGCAGCCAGTGGACAGATTCGCCCCTCCACTTT.

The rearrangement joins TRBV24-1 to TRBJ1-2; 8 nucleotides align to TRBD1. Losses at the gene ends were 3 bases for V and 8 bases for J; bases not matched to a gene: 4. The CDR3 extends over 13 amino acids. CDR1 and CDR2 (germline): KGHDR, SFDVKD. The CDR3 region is CATSDTGGGGYTF. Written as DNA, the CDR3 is TGTGCCACCAGTGATACAGGGGGGGGCGGCTACACCTTC.

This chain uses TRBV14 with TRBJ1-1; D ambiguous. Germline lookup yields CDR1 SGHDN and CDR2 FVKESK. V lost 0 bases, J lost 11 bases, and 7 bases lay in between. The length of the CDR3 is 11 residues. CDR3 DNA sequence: TGTGCCAGCAGCCAAGAAACAGTTGCTTTCTTT. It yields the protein CASSQETVAFF. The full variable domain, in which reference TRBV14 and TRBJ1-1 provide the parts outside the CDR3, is EAGVTQFPSHSVIEKGQTVTLRCDPISGHDNLYWYRRVMGKEIKFLLHFVKESKQDESGMPNNRFLAERTGGTYSTLKVQPAELEDSGVYFCASSQETVAFFGQGTRLTVV.

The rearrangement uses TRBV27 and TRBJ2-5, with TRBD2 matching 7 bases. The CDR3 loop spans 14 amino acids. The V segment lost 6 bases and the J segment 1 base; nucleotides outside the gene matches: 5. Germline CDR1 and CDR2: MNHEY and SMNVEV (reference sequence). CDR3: CASRHRLAQETQYF. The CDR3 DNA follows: TGTGCCAGCAGGCACCGACTAGCCCAAGAGACCCAGTACTTC.

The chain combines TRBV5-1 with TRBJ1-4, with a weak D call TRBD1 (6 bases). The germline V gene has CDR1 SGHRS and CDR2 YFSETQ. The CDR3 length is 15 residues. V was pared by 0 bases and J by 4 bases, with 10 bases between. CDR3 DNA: TGCGCCAGCAGCTTGGGGGACATCCATAATGAAAAACTGTTTTTT. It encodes CASSLGDIHNEKLFF.

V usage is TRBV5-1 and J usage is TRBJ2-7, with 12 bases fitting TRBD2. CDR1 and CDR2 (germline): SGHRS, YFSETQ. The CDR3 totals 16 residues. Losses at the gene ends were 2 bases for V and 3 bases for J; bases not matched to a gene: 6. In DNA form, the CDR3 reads TGCGCCAGCAGCTTCACCCGACTAGCGGGGGTCTACGAGCAGTACTTC. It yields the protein CASSFTRLAGVYEQYF.

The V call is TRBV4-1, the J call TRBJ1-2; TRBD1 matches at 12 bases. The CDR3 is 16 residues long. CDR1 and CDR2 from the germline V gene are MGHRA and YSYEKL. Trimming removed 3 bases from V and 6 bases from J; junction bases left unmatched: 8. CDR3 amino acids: CASSQPGQGARNGYTF. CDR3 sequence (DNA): TGCGCCAGCAGCCAGCCGGGACAGGGGGCGCGGAATGGCTACACCTTC.

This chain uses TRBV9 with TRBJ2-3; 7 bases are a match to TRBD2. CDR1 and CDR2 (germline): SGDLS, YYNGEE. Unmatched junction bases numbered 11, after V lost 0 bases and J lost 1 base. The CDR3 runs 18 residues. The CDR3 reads CASSVATGSGLRTDTQYF. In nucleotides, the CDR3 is TGTGCCAGCAGCGTAGCTACCGGTAGCGGGCTCCGCACAGATACGCAGTATTTT.

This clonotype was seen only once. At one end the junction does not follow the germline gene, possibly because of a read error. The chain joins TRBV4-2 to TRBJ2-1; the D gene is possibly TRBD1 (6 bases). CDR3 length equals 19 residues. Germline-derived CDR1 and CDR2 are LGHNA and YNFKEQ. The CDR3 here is CAGSPACLFIRGRCNEQFF. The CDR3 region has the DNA TGTGCCGGCAGCCCCGCATGCCTGTTCATAAGGGGGAGATGCAATGAGCAGTTCTTC.

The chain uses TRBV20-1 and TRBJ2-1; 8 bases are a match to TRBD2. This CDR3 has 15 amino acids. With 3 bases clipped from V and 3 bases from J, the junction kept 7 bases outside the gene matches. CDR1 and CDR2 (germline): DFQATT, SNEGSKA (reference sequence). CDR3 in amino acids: CSASALAGLYNEQFF. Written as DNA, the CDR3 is TGCAGTGCTAGTGCTCTAGCGGGCCTCTACAATGAGCAGTTCTTC.

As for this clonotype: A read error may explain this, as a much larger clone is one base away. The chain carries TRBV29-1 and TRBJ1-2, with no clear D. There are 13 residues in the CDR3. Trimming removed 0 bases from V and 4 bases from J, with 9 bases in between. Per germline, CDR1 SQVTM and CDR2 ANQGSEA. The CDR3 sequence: CSVEENPSYGYTF. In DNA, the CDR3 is TGCAGCGTTGAAGAAAACCCTAGCTATGGCTACACCTTC.